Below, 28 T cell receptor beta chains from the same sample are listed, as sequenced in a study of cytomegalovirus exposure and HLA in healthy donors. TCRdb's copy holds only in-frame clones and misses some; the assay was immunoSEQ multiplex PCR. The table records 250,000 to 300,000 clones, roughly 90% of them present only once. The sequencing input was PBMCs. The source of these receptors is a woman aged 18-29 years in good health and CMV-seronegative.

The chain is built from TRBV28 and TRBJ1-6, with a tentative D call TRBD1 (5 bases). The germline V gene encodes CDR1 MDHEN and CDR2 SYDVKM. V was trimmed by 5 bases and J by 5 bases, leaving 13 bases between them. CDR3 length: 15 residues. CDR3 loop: CASSSRQRDNSPLHF. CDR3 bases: TGTGCCAGCAGTAGTAGACAGAGAGATAATTCACCCCTCCACTTT.

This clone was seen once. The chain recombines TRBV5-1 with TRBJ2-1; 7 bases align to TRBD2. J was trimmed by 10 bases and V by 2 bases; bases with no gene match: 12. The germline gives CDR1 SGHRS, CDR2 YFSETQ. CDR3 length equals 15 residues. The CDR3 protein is CASSFEGTTKGEQFF. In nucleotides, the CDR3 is TGCGCCAGCAGCTTCGAAGGGACTACCAAAGGAGAGCAGTTCTTC.

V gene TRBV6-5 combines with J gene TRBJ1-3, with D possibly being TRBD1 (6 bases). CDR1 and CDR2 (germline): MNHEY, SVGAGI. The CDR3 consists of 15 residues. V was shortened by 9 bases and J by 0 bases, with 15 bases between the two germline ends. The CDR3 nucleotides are TGTGCCAGTTCCTCAGGGGCCAGCTCTGGAAACACCATATATTTT. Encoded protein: CASSSGASSGNTIYF.

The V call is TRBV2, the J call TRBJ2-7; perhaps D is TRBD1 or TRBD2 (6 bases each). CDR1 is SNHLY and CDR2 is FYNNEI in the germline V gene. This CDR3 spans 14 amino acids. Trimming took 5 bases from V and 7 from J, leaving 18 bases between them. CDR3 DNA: TGTGCCAGCAGTCGTACGTGGGGGGCGGGAGAGCAGTACGTC. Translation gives CASSRTWGAGEQYV.

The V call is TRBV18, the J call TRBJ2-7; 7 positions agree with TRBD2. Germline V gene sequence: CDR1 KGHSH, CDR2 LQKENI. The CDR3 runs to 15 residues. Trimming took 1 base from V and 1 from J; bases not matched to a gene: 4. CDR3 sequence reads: CASSPRAGDSYEQYF. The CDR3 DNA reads TGTGCCAGCTCACCACGGGCGGGGGATTCCTACGAGCAGTACTTC.

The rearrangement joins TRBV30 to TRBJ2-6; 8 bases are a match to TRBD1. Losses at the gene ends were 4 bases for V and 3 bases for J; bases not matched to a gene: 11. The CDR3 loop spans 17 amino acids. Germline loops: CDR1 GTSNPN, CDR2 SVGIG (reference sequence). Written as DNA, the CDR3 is TGTGCCTGGAAGCCGGGACAGGATCCCTTTGGGGCCAACGTCCTGACTTTC. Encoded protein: CAWKPGQDPFGANVLTF.

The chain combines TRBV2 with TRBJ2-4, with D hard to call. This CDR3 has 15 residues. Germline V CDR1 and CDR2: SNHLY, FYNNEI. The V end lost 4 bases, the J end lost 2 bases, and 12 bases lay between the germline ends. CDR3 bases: TGTGCCAGCAGTGTTAAACTAACGACCAAAAACATTCAGTACTTC. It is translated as CASSVKLTTKNIQYF.

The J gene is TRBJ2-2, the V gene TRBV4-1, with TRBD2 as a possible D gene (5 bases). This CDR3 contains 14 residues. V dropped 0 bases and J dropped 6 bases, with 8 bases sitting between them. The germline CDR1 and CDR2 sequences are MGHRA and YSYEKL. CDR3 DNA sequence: TGCGCCAGCAGCCAAGATGAGGGTCCCGGGGAGCTGTTTTTT. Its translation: CASSQDEGPGELFF.

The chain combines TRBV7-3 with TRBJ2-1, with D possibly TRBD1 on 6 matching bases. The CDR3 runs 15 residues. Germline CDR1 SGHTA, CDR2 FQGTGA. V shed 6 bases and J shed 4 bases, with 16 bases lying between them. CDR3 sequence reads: CASSIGRGGYNEQFF. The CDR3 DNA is TGTGCCAGCAGTATCGGCAGGGGTGGGTACAATGAGCAGTTCTTC.

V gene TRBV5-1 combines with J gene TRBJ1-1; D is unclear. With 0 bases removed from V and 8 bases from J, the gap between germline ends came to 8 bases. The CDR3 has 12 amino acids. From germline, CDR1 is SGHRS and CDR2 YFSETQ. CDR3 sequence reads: CASSLGAREAFF. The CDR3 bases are TGCGCCAGCAGCTTGGGAGCCAGGGAAGCTTTCTTT.

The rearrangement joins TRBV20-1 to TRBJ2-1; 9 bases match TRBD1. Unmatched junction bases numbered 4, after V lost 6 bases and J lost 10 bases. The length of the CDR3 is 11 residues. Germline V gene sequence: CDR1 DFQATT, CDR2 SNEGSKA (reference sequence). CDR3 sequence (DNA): TGCAGTGCCTGGGGACAGGGCGAGCAGTTCTTC. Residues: CSAWGQGEQFF.

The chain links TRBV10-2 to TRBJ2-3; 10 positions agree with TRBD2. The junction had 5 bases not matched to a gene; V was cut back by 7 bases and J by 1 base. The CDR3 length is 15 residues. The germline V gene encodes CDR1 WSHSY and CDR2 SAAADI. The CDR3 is CASTSSGGGTDTQYF. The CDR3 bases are TGCGCCAGCACCTCTAGCGGGGGAGGCACAGATACGCAGTATTTT.

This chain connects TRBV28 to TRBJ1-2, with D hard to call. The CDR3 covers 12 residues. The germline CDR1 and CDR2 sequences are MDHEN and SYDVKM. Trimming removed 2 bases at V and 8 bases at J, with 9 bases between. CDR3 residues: CASSLITSGYTF. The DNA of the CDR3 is TGTGCCAGCAGTTTAATAACGAGCGGCTACACCTTC.

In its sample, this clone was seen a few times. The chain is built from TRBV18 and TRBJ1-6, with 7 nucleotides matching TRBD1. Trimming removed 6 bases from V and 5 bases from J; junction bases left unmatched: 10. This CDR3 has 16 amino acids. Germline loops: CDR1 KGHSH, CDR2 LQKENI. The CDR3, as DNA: TGTGCCAGCTCGCGAACAGGGGTTGCTGATAATTCACCCCTCCACTTT. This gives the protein CASSRTGVADNSPLHF.

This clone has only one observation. CDR3 loop: CASRGGWGSEKLFF. DNA for the CDR3: TGTGCCAGCCGGGGAGGGTGGGGTAGTGAAAAACTGTTTTTT. This sequence joins TRBV6-5 and TRBJ1-4; unclear D gene. Per the germline V gene, CDR1 is MNHEY and CDR2 is SVGAGI. V lost 8 bases, J lost 7 bases, and 17 bases lay in between. CDR3 length: 14 residues.

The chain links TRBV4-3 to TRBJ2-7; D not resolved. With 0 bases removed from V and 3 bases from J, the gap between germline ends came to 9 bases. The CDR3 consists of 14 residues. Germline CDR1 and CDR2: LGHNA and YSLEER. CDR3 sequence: CASSQDVKIYEQYF. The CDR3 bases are TGCGCCAGCAGCCAAGATGTCAAAATCTACGAGCAGTACTTC.

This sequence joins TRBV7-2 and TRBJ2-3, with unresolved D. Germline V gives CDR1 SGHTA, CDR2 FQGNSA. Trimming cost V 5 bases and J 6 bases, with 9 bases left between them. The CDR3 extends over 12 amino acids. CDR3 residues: CASSPTLDTQYF. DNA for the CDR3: TGTGCCAGCAGCCCTACCCTGGATACGCAGTATTTT. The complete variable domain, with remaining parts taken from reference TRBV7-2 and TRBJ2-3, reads GAGVSQSPSNKVTEKGKDVELRCDPISGHTALYWYRQSLGQGLEFLIYFQGNSAPDKSGLPSDRFSAERTGGSVSTLTIQRTQQEDSAVYLCASSPTLDTQYFGPGTRLTVL.

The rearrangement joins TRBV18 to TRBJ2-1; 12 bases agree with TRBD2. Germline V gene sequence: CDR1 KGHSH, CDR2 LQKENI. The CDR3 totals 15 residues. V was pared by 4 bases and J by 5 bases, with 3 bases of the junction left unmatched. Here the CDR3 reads CASSRPSGGDNEQFF. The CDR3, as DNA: TGTGCCAGCTCACGCCCTAGCGGGGGGGACAATGAGCAGTTCTTC. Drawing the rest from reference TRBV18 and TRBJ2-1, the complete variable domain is NAGVMQNPRHLVRRRGQEARLRCSPMKGHSHVYWYRQLPEEGLKFMVYLQKENIIDESGMPKERFSAEFPKEGPSILRIQQVVRGDSAAYFCASSRPSGGDNEQFFGPGTRLTVL.

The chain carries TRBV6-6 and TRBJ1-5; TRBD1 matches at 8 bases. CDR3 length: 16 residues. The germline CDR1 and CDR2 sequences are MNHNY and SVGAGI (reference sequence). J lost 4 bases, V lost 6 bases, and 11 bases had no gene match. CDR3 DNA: TGTGCCAGCAGCCTATCCCAGGGGGCGCGAAATCAGCCCCAGCATTTT. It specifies CASSLSQGARNQPQHF.

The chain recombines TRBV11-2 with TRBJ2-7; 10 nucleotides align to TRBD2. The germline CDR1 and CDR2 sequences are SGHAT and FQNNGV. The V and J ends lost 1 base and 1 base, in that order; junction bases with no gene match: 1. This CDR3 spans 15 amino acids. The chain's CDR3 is CASSLGTSGSYEQYF. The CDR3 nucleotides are TGTGCCAGCAGCTTAGGGACTAGCGGATCCTACGAGCAGTACTTC.

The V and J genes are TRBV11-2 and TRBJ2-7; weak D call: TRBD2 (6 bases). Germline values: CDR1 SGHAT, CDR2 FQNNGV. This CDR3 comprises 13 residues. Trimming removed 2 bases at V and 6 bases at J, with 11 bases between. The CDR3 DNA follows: TGTGCCAGCAGCTTAACGACTAGAGGCGAGCAGTACGTC. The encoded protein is CASSLTTRGEQYV.

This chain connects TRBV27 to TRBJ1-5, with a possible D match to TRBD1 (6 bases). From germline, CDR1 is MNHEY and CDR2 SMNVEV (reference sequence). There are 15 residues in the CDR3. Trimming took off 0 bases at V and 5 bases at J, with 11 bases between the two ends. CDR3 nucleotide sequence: TGTGCCAGCAGTTTATCGCGAGGGGGAGATCAGCCCCAGCATTTT. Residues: CASSLSRGGDQPQHF.

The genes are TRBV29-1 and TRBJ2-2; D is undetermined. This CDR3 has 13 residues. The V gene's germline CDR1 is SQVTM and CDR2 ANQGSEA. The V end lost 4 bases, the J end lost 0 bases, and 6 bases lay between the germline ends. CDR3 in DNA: TGCAGCGTTGTTCCCGCGAACACCGGGGAGCTGTTTTTT. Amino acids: CSVVPANTGELFF.

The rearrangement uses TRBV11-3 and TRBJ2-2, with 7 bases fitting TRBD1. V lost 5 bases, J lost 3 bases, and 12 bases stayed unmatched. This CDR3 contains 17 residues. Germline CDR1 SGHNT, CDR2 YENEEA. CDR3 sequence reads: CASSQRSRQGYTGELFF. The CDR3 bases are TGTGCCAGCAGCCAGAGGTCCCGACAGGGATACACCGGGGAGCTGTTTTTT.

DNA of the CDR3: TGTGCCAGCAGCACGACAGGCTACGAGCAGTACTTC. This translates into CASSTTGYEQYF. The chain is built from TRBV7-9 and TRBJ2-7, with a weak D call TRBD1 (6 bases). The germline V gene encodes CDR1 SEHNR and CDR2 FQNEAQ (reference sequence). This CDR3 contains 12 residues. Trimming removed 5 bases from V and 3 bases from J, with 8 bases in between. Full variable domain (outside the CDR3, taken from reference TRBV7-9 and TRBJ2-7): DTGVSQNPRHKITKRGQNVTFRCDPISEHNRLYWYRQTLGQGPEFLTYFQNEAQLEKSRLLSDRFSAERPKGSFSTLEIQRTEQGDSAMYLCASSTTGYEQYFGPGTRLTVT.

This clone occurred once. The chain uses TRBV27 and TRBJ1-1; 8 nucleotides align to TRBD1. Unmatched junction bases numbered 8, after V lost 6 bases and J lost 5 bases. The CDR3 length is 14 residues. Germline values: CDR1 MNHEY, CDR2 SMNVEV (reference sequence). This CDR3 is CASRGQGAVTEAFF. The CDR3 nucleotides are TGTGCCAGCAGGGGTCAGGGGGCCGTAACTGAAGCTTTCTTT.

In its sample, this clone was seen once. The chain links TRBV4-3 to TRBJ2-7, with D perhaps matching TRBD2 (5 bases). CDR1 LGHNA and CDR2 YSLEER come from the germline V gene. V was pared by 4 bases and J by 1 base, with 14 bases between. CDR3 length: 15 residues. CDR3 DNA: TGCGCCAGCAGCCTCCAGGACTTGGGGTCCTACGAGCAGTACTTC. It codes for CASSLQDLGSYEQYF.

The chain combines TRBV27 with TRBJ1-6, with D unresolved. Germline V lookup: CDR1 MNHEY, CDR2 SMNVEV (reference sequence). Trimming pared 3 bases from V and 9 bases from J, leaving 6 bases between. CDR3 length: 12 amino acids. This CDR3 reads CASSFRGSPLHF. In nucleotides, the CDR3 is TGTGCCAGCAGTTTTCGAGGTTCACCCCTCCACTTT.